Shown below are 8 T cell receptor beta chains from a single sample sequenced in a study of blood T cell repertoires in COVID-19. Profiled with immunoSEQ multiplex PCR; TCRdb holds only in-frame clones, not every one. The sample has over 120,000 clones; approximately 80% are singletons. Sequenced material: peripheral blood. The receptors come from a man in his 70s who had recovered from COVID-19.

The CDR3 nucleotides read TGTGCCAGCACCACTACAGGGAAGGATACGCAGTATTTT. This codes for CASTTTGKDTQYF. J is TRBJ2-3 and V is TRBV6-5; D perhaps matches TRBD1 (6 bases). The CDR3 length is 13 residues. CDR1 MNHEY and CDR2 SVGAGI come from the germline V gene. The ends were cut back, 7 bases at V and 6 bases at J, with 14 bases in the middle.

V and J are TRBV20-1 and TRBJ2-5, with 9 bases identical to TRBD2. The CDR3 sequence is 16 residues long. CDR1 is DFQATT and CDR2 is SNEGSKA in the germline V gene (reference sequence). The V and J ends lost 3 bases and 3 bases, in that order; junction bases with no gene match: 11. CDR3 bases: TGCAGTGCTAGTCTTCCGGGACTAGCAGGAAAAGAGACCCAGTACTTC. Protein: CSASLPGLAGKETQYF.

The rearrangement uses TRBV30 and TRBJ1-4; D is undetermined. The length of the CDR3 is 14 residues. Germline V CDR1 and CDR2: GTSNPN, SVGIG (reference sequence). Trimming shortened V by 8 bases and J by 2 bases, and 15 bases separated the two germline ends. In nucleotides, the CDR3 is TGTGCCCTGACTAAGACGCTGACTAATGAAAAACTGTTTTTT. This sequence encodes CALTKTLTNEKLFF.

The CDR3 DNA is TGTGCCAGCAGTGAGGCAGGGCGATGGTTTGCTGAAGCTTTCTTT. It is translated as CASSEAGRWFAEAFF. This chain links TRBV6-1 with TRBJ1-1, with D possibly TRBD1 on 5 matching bases. This CDR3 has 15 amino acids. Trimming took off 3 bases at V and 6 bases at J, with 17 bases between the two ends. Per the germline V gene, CDR1 is MNHNS and CDR2 is SASEGT.

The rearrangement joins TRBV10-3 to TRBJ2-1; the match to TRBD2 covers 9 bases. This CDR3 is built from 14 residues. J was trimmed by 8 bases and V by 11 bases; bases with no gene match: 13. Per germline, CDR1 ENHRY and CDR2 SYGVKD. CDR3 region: CASTRAGGPDEQFF. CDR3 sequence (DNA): TGTGCCTCCACTCGTGCGGGAGGGCCCGATGAGCAGTTCTTC.

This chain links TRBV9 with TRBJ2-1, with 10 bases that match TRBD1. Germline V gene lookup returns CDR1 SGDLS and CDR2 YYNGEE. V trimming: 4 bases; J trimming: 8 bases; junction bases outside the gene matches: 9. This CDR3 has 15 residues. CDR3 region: CASSLRDRGSDEQFF. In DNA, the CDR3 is TGTGCCAGCAGCCTGCGGGACAGGGGAAGCGATGAGCAGTTCTTC.

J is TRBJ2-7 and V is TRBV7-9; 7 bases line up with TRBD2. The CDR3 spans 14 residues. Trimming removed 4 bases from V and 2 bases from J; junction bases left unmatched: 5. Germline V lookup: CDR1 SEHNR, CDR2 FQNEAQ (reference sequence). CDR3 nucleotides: TGTGCCAGCAGCTACGGGACTATGACCTACGAGCAGTACTTC. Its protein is CASSYGTMTYEQYF. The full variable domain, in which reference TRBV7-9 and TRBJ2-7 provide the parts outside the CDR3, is DTGVSQNPRHKITKRGQNVTFRCDPISEHNRLYWYRQTLGQGPEFLTYFQNEAQLEKSRLLSDRFSAERPKGSFSTLEIQRTEQGDSAMYLCASSYGTMTYEQYFGPGTRLTVT.

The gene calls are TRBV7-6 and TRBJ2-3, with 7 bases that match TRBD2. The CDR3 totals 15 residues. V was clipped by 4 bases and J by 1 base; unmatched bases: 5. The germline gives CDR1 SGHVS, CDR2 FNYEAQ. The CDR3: CASSSLGGGTDTQYF. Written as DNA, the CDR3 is TGTGCCAGCAGCTCCCTGGGGGGGGGCACAGATACGCAGTATTTT. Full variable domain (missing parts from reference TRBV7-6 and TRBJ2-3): GAGVSQSPRYKVTKRGQDVALRCDPISGHVSLYWYRQALGQGPEFLTYFNYEAQQDKSGLPNDRFSAERPEGSISTLTIQRTEQRDSAMYRCASSSLGGGTDTQYFGPGTRLTVL.